The sequence of this T cell receptor beta chain was determined in a study of tumor and adjacent non-tumor tissue in lung cancer. About the study: Patients comprised about a dozen adenocarcinoma, a couple of squamous cell carcinoma and 1 small cell lung cancer. Around 4.2 million productive TCRbeta reads were obtained per sample on average.

V lost 8 bases and J lost 2, with 16 bases in between. Germline V gene sequence: CDR1 SGHAT, CDR2 FQNNGV. The CDR3 spans 14 residues. Comments on this clonotype: The target antigen is unknown.

Regarding the study as a whole: Normal lung showed higher cumulative top 100 clone frequency than tumor. TCR diversity was significantly greater in tumor than normal lung tissue.

TCRbeta libraries were built with three rounds of nested PCR, modified from ARM-PCR. TCRdb re-called the multiplex PCR reads with MiXCR, one entry per CDR3 protein. The sample records approximately 79,000 distinct CDR3 sequences, around two thirds being singletons. The template was RNA from unsorted bulk tissue. The clonotype comes from a man between 65 and 85 years old with non-small cell lung cancer. The material sequenced was lung tumor tissue. The chain links TRBV11-2 to TRBJ2-7, with D hard to call. This CDR3 is CASCQGTGAYEQYF. The CDR3 bases are TGTGCCAGCTGTCAAGGCACCGGAGCCTACGAGCAGTACTTC.